This entry lists 17 T cell receptor beta chains sequenced from one sample in a study of Graves' ophthalmopathy and Graves' hyperthyroidism. TCR beta CDR3 regions were amplified from RNA transcripts. HTBI primers served in a first-round RT-PCR, which a second-round multiplex PCR followed. TCRdb reprocessed the multiplex PCR reads with MiXCR, giving one entry per CDR3 protein. The sample lists hundreds of thousands of distinct CDR3 sequences; 40% to 50% were seen once. Sequencing input: peripheral blood. The receptor set was obtained from an adult man with Graves' ophthalmopathy.

This clonotype occurred once. The chain employs TRBV7-8 and TRBJ1-4; D possibly corresponds to TRBD1 (5 bases). V was pared by 5 bases and J by 5 bases, with 18 bases between. The CDR3 length is 16 residues. Germline V gene data show CDR1 as SGHVS and CDR2 as FQNEAQ. CDR3 coding DNA: TGTGCCAGCAGCCCTAGCGGGGGTGGCTACAATGAAAAACTGTTTTTT. Protein product: CASSPSGGGYNEKLFF.

There are a few counts of this clonotype. The gene calls are TRBV9 and TRBJ1-2; D is ambiguous. Trimming left V 4 bases short and J 4 bases short, with 14 bases between. Per the germline V gene, CDR1 is SGDLS and CDR2 is YYNGEE. This CDR3 is 14 amino acids long. DNA of the CDR3: TGTGCCAGCAGCCCCGGGGAAGGCAGCTATGGCTACACCTTC. Its protein product is CASSPGEGSYGYTF.

The chain couples TRBV24-1 to TRBJ2-7, with D possibly matching TRBD1 (5 bases). Germline values: CDR1 KGHDR, CDR2 SFDVKD. V lost 2 bases to trimming and J lost 3 bases, with 13 bases between them. The CDR3 has 15 amino acids. The CDR3 DNA follows: TGTGCCACCAGTGATTCTGGGGCGCACCACTACGAGCAGTACTTC. It codes for CATSDSGAHHYEQYF.

The rearrangement links TRBV27 to TRBJ1-1; a weak D match, TRBD1 (5 bases). The CDR3 runs to 15 residues. Trimming shortened V by 7 bases and J by 0 bases, and 15 bases separated the two germline ends. Germline V gene lookup returns CDR1 MNHEY and CDR2 SMNVEV (reference sequence). CDR3 residues: CASTQGGGMNTEAFF. Here the CDR3 DNA reads TGTGCCAGCACCCAGGGCGGGGGGATGAACACTGAAGCTTTCTTT.

V and J are TRBV19 and TRBJ1-1; D is possibly TRBD1 (5 bases). Trimming left V 4 bases short and J 4 bases short, with 10 bases between. The CDR3 has 13 amino acids. Per the germline V gene, CDR1 is LNHDA and CDR2 is SQIVND (reference sequence). The CDR3 DNA reads as TGTGCCAGTAGTACTGACGGGGCCACTGAAGCTTTCTTT. Its protein product is CASSTDGATEAFF.

This clonotype was detected ten times or more. The gene calls are TRBV20-1 and TRBJ2-5; a possible D gene is TRBD2 (5 bases). With 6 bases removed from V and 1 base from J, the gap between germline ends came to 15 bases. The CDR3 has 14 amino acids. CDR1 is DFQATT and CDR2 is SNEGSKA in the germline V gene (reference sequence). The CDR3 sequence is CSAFNPSGQETQYF. The CDR3 DNA reads TGCAGTGCCTTCAACCCCAGCGGCCAAGAGACCCAGTACTTC.

The CDR3 DNA follows: TGCAGTGCGTCCCAGCCCCGACAGGGCCAAGAGACCCAGTACTTC. This translates into CSASQPRQGQETQYF. V usage is TRBV20-1 and J usage is TRBJ2-5; TRBD1 aligns across 7 bases. The CDR3 is 15 amino acids. Germline trimming cut 6 bases from V and 1 base from J; bases unmatched to any gene: 11. CDR1 is DFQATT, CDR2 SNEGSKA, per germline (reference sequence).

This clonotype was found a few times. This chain joins TRBV28 and TRBJ1-6; possible D gene TRBD1, 6 bases. The CDR3 is 15 amino acids. Germline CDR1 is MDHEN and CDR2 is SYDVKM. Trimming removed 6 bases at V and 3 bases at J, with 12 bases between. The CDR3 sequence: CASRAQGYYNSPLHF. The CDR3, as DNA: TGTGCCAGCAGGGCACAGGGTTACTATAATTCACCCCTCCACTTT.

The V and J genes are TRBV19 and TRBJ1-3; possible D gene TRBD1, 5 bases. Trimming took off 5 bases at V and 0 bases at J, with 8 bases between the two ends. CDR1 is LNHDA, CDR2 SQIVND, per germline (reference sequence). The CDR3 runs to 14 residues. The CDR3 DNA reads TGTGCCAGTAGTCGGGGGTCCTCTGGAAACACCATATATTTT. Translating gives CASSRGSSGNTIYF.

This clonotype came up a few times. Here the CDR3 DNA reads TGTGCCAGCAGTGAGAGTCCGACAGGGAGGGATCAGCCCCAGCATTTT. It encodes CASSESPTGRDQPQHF. The gene calls are TRBV2 and TRBJ1-5, with TRBD1 identical over 7 bases. CDR3 size: 16 residues. Germline CDR1 reads SNHLY; CDR2 reads FYNNEI. Trimming at V came to 3 bases and at J to 5 bases, leaving 10 bases not matched to a gene.

The J gene is TRBJ1-5, the V gene TRBV7-2, with D tentatively TRBD1 (6 bases). Germline CDR1 reads SGHTA; CDR2 reads FQGNSA. Trimming took 4 bases from V and 6 from J, leaving 16 bases between them. The CDR3 loop spans 15 amino acids. The CDR3 sequence is CASSSQGRVGQPQHF. The CDR3 region has the DNA TGTGCCAGCAGCTCCCAGGGGAGGGTTGGTCAGCCCCAGCATTTT.

The J gene is TRBJ1-3, the V gene TRBV5-8; no reliable D call. This CDR3 region has 15 residues. V was shortened by 3 bases and J by 1 base, with 11 bases between the two germline ends. Germline CDR1 is SGHTS and CDR2 is YDEGEE. CDR3 in DNA: TGTGCCAGCAGCTCTACAGCGAAGTCTGGAAACACCATATATTTT. It yields the protein CASSSTAKSGNTIYF.

This clonotype was seen a few times. J is TRBJ1-2 and V is TRBV12-3 or TRBV12-4; 9 bases match TRBD1. This CDR3 has 15 amino acids. With V trimmed by 2 bases and J by 6 bases, 7 bases remained unmatched. The CDR3, as DNA: TGTGCCAGCAGTTTAAGGACAGGGGCTCTGGATGGCTACACCTTC. Translated, it gives CASSLRTGALDGYTF.

V gene TRBV2 combines with J gene TRBJ2-7, with D possibly being TRBD2 (6 bases). The germline V and J ends were trimmed by 8 bases and 2 bases, with 16 bases remaining between them. The CDR3 is 14 amino acids. The germline V gene encodes CDR1 SNHLY and CDR2 FYNNEI. CDR3 in amino acids: CASLYSGTTYEQYF. In DNA form, the CDR3 reads TGTGCCAGCTTATATAGCGGAACTACCTACGAGCAGTACTTC.

The chain uses TRBV11-3 and TRBJ1-1; 9 nucleotides agree with TRBD1. V gave up 0 bases and J gave up 4 bases; unmatched junction bases: 3. Germline V CDR1 and CDR2: SGHNT, YENEEA. This CDR3 spans 15 amino acids. CDR3 sequence (DNA): TGTGCCAGCAGCTTAGAAGGGACAGGGCCCACTGAAGCTTTCTTT. This codes for CASSLEGTGPTEAFF.

The genes are TRBV3-1 and TRBJ1-2, with D maybe TRBD1 (6 bases). Looked up from germline, CDR1 is LGHDT and CDR2 is YNNKEL (reference sequence). This CDR3 is built from 14 residues. Between the trimmed V and J ends, which lost 0 bases and 6 bases, there was a span of 11 bases. The DNA for the CDR3 is TGTGCCAGCAGCCAAGATCACCAGGGGCATGGCTACACCTTC. Its protein product is CASSQDHQGHGYTF.

V is TRBV20-1 and J is TRBJ2-1; D gene unclear. This CDR3 has 14 amino acids. V lost 3 bases and J 1 base, leaving 10 bases between the germline ends. Germline CDR1 is DFQATT and CDR2 is SNEGSKA (reference sequence). CDR3 residues: CSARAWRSYNEQFF. Here the CDR3 DNA reads TGCAGTGCTAGGGCCTGGCGATCCTACAATGAGCAGTTCTTC.